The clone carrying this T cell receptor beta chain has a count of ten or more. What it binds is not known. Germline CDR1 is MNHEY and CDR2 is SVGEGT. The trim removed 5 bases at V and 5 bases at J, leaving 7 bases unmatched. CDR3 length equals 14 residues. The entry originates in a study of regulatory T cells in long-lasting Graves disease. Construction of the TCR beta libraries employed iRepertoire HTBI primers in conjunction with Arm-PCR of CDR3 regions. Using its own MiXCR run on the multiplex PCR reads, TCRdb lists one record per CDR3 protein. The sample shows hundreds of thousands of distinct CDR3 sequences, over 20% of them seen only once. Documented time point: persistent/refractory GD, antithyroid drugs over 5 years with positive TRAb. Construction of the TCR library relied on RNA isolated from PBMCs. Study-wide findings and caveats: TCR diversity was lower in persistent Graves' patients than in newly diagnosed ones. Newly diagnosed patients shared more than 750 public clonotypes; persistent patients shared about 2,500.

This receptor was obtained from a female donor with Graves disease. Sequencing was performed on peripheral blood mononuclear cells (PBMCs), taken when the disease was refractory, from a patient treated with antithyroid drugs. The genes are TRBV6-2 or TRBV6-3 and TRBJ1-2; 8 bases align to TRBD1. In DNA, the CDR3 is TGTGCCAGCAGTCTGGGACAGGATGGGTATGGCTACACCTTC. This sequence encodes CASSLGQDGYGYTF.